The 17 T cell receptor beta chains below come from one sample, sequenced in a study of regulatory T cells in long-lasting Graves disease. TCR beta libraries were built with iRepertoire HTBI primers and Arm-PCR of CDR3 regions. TCRdb ran MiXCR on the multiplex PCR reads and lists one entry per CDR3 protein. The sample contains 200,000 to 250,000 distinct CDR3 sequences, 15% to 20% of which appear only once. Time point indicated: newly diagnosed GD, antithyroid drugs for less than 3 months. Scientists built the TCR library using RNA that was extracted from PBMCs. Sequenced here: peripheral blood mononuclear cells (PBMCs), sampled at new diagnosis, from a patient treated with antithyroid drugs. The receptor source for this set is a female donor with Graves disease.

Ten or more counts support this clonotype. This chain uses TRBV12-3 or TRBV12-4 with TRBJ2-7; 12 nucleotides align to TRBD2. Trimming took 5 bases from V and 0 from J; bases not matched to a gene: 2. The CDR3 is made up of 15 amino acids. In DNA form, the CDR3 reads TGTGCCAGCAGTGGACTAGCGGGACCCTCCTACGAGCAGTACTTC. It encodes CASSGLAGPSYEQYF.

CDR3: CATSRTRYSNQPQHF. DNA of the CDR3: TGTGCCACCAGCAGGACACGGTATAGCAATCAGCCCCAGCATTTT. This chain uses TRBV15 with TRBJ1-5; D call uncertain. This CDR3 is built from 15 residues. Germline CDR1 is LNHNV and CDR2 is YYDKDF (reference sequence). The ends were cut back, 3 bases at V and 0 bases at J, with 9 bases in the middle.

The V and J genes are TRBV12-3 or TRBV12-4 and TRBJ2-1; 12 nucleotides match TRBD2. V gave up 4 bases and J gave up 4 bases; unmatched junction bases: 5. The CDR3 loop spans 16 amino acids. This chain's CDR3 is CASSWRTSGIYNEQFF. As DNA, the CDR3 is TGTGCCAGCAGTTGGCGGACTAGCGGGATTTACAATGAGCAGTTCTTC.

This clonotype was seen many times. V gene TRBV20-1 combines with J gene TRBJ2-1; weak D call: TRBD2 (6 bases). The CDR3 has 14 amino acids. V lost 6 bases, J lost 0 bases, and 12 bases lay in between. Germline assignment: CDR1 DFQATT and CDR2 SNEGSKA (reference sequence). CDR3 sequence: CSALPGSSYNEQFF. The CDR3 DNA reads TGCAGTGCCCTCCCCGGGAGCTCCTACAATGAGCAGTTCTTC.

Ten or more counts support this clonotype. This chain connects TRBV2 to TRBJ2-1; D gene unclear. Trimming took 4 bases from V and 2 from J, leaving 12 bases between them. The CDR3 extends over 15 amino acids. Germline lookup yields CDR1 SNHLY and CDR2 FYNNEI. The CDR3 sequence is CASSAPARTYNEQFF. CDR3 nucleotide sequence: TGTGCCAGCAGTGCGCCCGCCAGGACCTACAATGAGCAGTTCTTC.

In this sample, this clonotype turned up many times. The chain carries TRBV7-8 and TRBJ2-7; no firm D call. Trimming cost V 5 bases and J 1 base, with 18 bases left between them. Germline values: CDR1 SGHVS, CDR2 FQNEAQ. This CDR3 comprises 16 residues. The CDR3 is CASSTTRPPRSYEQYF. The CDR3 DNA is TGTGCCAGCAGCACCACGAGACCCCCGCGGTCCTACGAGCAGTACTTC.

This clonotype was seen a handful of times. The chain has TRBV15 and TRBJ2-1; TRBD2 matches 9 bases. In germline, CDR1 is LNHNV, CDR2 YYDKDF (reference sequence). The V segment lost 0 bases and the J segment 5 bases; nucleotides outside the gene matches: 8. This CDR3 contains 17 residues. CDR3 sequence reads: CATSRDRASGMDNEQFF. The CDR3 nucleotides read TGTGCCACCAGCAGAGATCGGGCTAGCGGGATGGACAATGAGCAGTTCTTC.

The rearrangement uses TRBV20-1 and TRBJ2-5; D is unresolved. V dropped 6 bases and J dropped 5 bases, with 13 bases sitting between them. There are 12 residues in the CDR3. Germline CDR1 and CDR2: DFQATT and SNEGSKA (reference sequence). The CDR3 sequence is CSAPQLSETQYF. For the CDR3, the DNA is TGCAGTGCACCACAGTTGAGTGAGACCCAGTACTTC.

There are many counts of this clonotype. This chain links TRBV7-2 with TRBJ2-6; 8 nucleotides agree with TRBD2. The CDR3 covers 16 residues. The ends lost 5 bases at V and 4 bases at J; junction bases unmatched: 7. The V gene's germline CDR1 is SGHTA and CDR2 FQGNSA. CDR3 protein: CASSPSGGTGANVLTF. CDR3 DNA: TGTGCCAGCAGCCCCTCGGGGGGGACCGGGGCCAACGTCCTGACTTTC. Full variable domain (missing parts from reference TRBV7-2 and TRBJ2-6): GAGVSQSPSNKVTEKGKDVELRCDPISGHTALYWYRQSLGQGLEFLIYFQGNSAPDKSGLPSDRFSAERTGGSVSTLTIQRTQQEDSAVYLCASSPSGGTGANVLTFGAGSRLTVL.

This clonotype occurred many times. In DNA form, the CDR3 reads TGTGCCAGCAGTGAAAAGGGACAGTCCTACAATGAGCAGTTCTTC. Translation gives CASSEKGQSYNEQFF. V is TRBV2 and J is TRBJ2-1; 7 nucleotides align to TRBD1. Germline loops: CDR1 SNHLY, CDR2 FYNNEI. The junction had 2 bases not matched to a gene; V was cut back by 2 bases and J by 1 base. The CDR3 totals 15 residues.

This clonotype was counted ten times or more. CDR3 residues: CASSRRRTSGSGETQYF. Here the CDR3 DNA reads TGTGCCAGCAGCAGACGTAGGACTAGCGGGAGTGGTGAGACCCAGTACTTC. The chain has TRBV6-2 or TRBV6-3 and TRBJ2-5; 13 bases line up with TRBD2. V shed 6 bases, J shed 5 bases, and the junction held 12 bases outside the gene matches. The CDR3 extends over 17 amino acids. Germline V gene data show CDR1 as MNHEY and CDR2 as SVGEGT.

There are many counts of this clonotype. The chain carries TRBV27 and TRBJ2-3; D not resolved. The CDR3 spans 16 residues. V was cut by 5 bases and J by 1 base, with 16 bases left in between. Germline V gene data show CDR1 as MNHEY and CDR2 as SMNVEV (reference sequence). In DNA, the CDR3 is TGTGCCAGCAGTCCCCGACGACCTTCTGGCACAGATACGCAGTATTTT. This translates into CASSPRRPSGTDTQYF.

This clonotype was seen at least ten times. The J gene is TRBJ1-6, the V gene TRBV25-1, with D maybe TRBD1 (6 bases). V lost 5 bases and J 8 bases, leaving 10 bases between the germline ends. The CDR3 has 13 residues. CDR1 MGHDK and CDR2 SYGVNS come from the germline V gene. This CDR3 reads CASSYRADSPLHF. The CDR3 DNA reads TGTGCCAGCAGTTACAGGGCTGATTCACCCCTCCACTTT.

About this clonotype: A much larger clonotype is one base distant, so this may be a read error. This chain uses TRBV4-1 with TRBJ2-1; 10 bases fit TRBD2. The CDR3 is 13 residues long. Per germline, CDR1 MGHRA and CDR2 YSYEKL. The CDR3 loop is CVSGLAGANEQFF. Here the CDR3 DNA reads TGCGTCAGCGGGCTAGCGGGAGCCAATGAGCAGTTCTTC.

The rearrangement uses TRBV5-4 and TRBJ2-5; a weak D match, TRBD2 (5 bases). Trimming pared 1 base from V and 4 bases from J, leaving 11 bases between. This CDR3 contains 14 residues. Germline V lookup: CDR1 SGHNT, CDR2 YYREEE (reference sequence). CDR3 nucleotide sequence: TGTGCCAGCAGCTTGCGATCAAGCGGAGAGACCCAGTACTTC. This codes for CASSLRSSGETQYF.

This clonotype was seen repeatedly, ten times or more. This chain joins TRBV4-2 and TRBJ2-5; TRBD2 matches 9 bases. The CDR3 consists of 17 residues. V was clipped by 1 base and J by 5 bases; unmatched bases: 11. Germline V gene sequence: CDR1 LGHNA, CDR2 YNFKEQ. The CDR3 DNA is TGTGCCAGCAGCCAAGCACACCTTAGCGGGAGTGGTGAGACCCAGTACTTC. It specifies CASSQAHLSGSGETQYF.

The V and J genes are TRBV9 and TRBJ2-3, with 8 positions matching TRBD2. The CDR3 is 14 residues long. V trimming: 5 bases; J trimming: 0 bases; junction bases outside the gene matches: 2. Germline V gene data show CDR1 as SGDLS and CDR2 as YYNGEE. The CDR3 DNA reads as TGTGCCAGCAGATCTAGCGGGAGCACAGATACGCAGTATTTT. This encodes CASRSSGSTDTQYF.